This T cell receptor (beta chain) is from a study of cytomegalovirus exposure and HLA in healthy donors. PCR involved 60 Vbeta and 13 Jbeta primers. Produced via immunoSEQ multiplex PCR; TCRdb's table is partial and in-frame only. This sample yields over 150,000 clones, of which roughly four fifths are seen a single time; 0.098% belongs to the top ten. CDR1 is SGHNT, CDR2 YYREEE, per germline (reference sequence). CDR3 size: 16 residues. Trimming took 3 bases from V and 7 from J; bases not matched to a gene: 11. Findings of the study overall: Because they were indistinguishable, some V segments, including TRBV6-2 and TRBV6-3, were excluded.

As concerns this clone: Its antigen is not known.

Sequencing was performed on PBMCs. The V gene is TRBV5-4, the J gene TRBJ1-2; the match to TRBD1 covers 11 bases. The TCR was taken from a boy between 2 and 10 years old in good health and CMV-seronegative. CDR3 DNA sequence: TGTGCCAGCAGCTCCTTAGGACAGGGGGCCGGGTCTGGCTACACCTTC. Its translation: CASSSLGQGAGSGYTF.